Each of the 10 T cell receptor beta chains below was sequenced from the same sample in a study of blood T cell repertoires in COVID-19. The data were produced by immunoSEQ multiplex PCR, yet TCRdb's version contains in-frame clones alone and is incomplete. This table has 40,000 or so clones, roughly 89% appearing once. What was sequenced was peripheral blood. These receptor sequences come from a man aged 45 to 65 with active COVID-19.

The chain couples TRBV2 to TRBJ1-1; D possibly corresponds to TRBD1 (5 bases). The CDR3 runs 14 residues. Germline V lookup: CDR1 SNHLY, CDR2 FYNNEI. Deletions cut 3 bases from V and 6 bases from J, with 14 bases between. The CDR3: CASSDAGRGAEAFF. In DNA, the CDR3 is TGTGCCAGCAGTGATGCTGGAAGGGGCGCTGAAGCTTTCTTT.

This clone was found a few times. The V and J genes are TRBV10-3 and TRBJ2-2, with D possibly being TRBD2 (7 bases). V lost 6 bases and J 1 base, leaving 18 bases between the germline ends. The CDR3 runs to 17 residues. Germline values: CDR1 ENHRY, CDR2 SYGVKD. CDR3 in DNA: TGTGCCATCAGCCCCGGGGGAGGGGGGCGGAACACCGGGGAGCTGTTTTTT. It is translated as CAISPGGGGRNTGELFF.

The chain is built from TRBV6-5 and TRBJ1-5; the match to TRBD1 covers 7 bases. The V gene end was trimmed by 8 bases and the J gene end by 5 bases; junction bases not matched to a gene: 6. The CDR3 spans 13 residues. Germline values: CDR1 MNHEY, CDR2 SVGAGI. The CDR3 bases are TGTGCCAGCGCTGGAACAGGGGATCAGCCCCAGCATTTT. It codes for CASAGTGDQPQHF.

This chain uses TRBV5-1 with TRBJ1-6; the match to TRBD1 covers 7 bases. The V gene's germline CDR1 is SGHRS and CDR2 YFSETQ. Unmatched junction bases numbered 9, after V lost 2 bases and J lost 13 bases. This CDR3 comprises 14 residues. The CDR3 sequence is CASSFGQALSPLHF. In nucleotides, the CDR3 is TGCGCCAGCAGCTTTGGACAGGCTCTCTCGCCCCTCCACTTT.

This chain uses TRBV6-5 with TRBJ1-1; 7 bases match TRBD1. The CDR3 extends over 16 amino acids. The germline CDR1 and CDR2 sequences are MNHEY and SVGAGI. Trimming at V came to 3 bases and at J to 0 bases, leaving 7 bases not matched to a gene. The CDR3 DNA is TGTGCCAGCAGTTATTATGAGGGGGCGCTGAACACTGAAGCTTTCTTT. This sequence encodes CASSYYEGALNTEAFF.

In nucleotides, the CDR3 is TGCAGCGTTGTGAAAAAAGCCACTGAAGCTTTCTTT. Translation gives CSVVKKATEAFF. V is TRBV29-1 and J is TRBJ1-1, with D unresolved. With 4 bases removed from V and 4 bases from J, the gap between germline ends came to 10 bases. The CDR3 runs 12 residues. Germline assignment: CDR1 SQVTM and CDR2 ANQGSEA.

This chain joins TRBV9 and TRBJ2-7; D unclear. This CDR3 contains 13 residues. With 4 bases removed from V and 0 bases from J, the gap between germline ends came to 8 bases. Germline CDR1 is SGDLS and CDR2 is YYNGEE. CDR3 nucleotides: TGTGCCAGCAGCCGTGGGCTCTCCTACGAGCAGTACTTC. Its protein is CASSRGLSYEQYF.

The V call is TRBV6-6, the J call TRBJ2-1, with 9 bases aligning to TRBD2. Germline CDR1 and CDR2: MNHNY and SVGAGI (reference sequence). V shed 6 bases, J shed 3 bases, and the junction held 3 bases outside the gene matches. This CDR3 has 14 amino acids. CDR3 sequence reads: CASSLAGDYNEQFF. CDR3 DNA sequence: TGTGCCAGCAGCTTAGCGGGGGACTACAATGAGCAGTTCTTC.

This chain's CDR3 is CASRPGQGMTGELFF. The CDR3 bases are TGTGCCAGTAGACCGGGACAGGGGATGACCGGGGAGCTGTTTTTT. The chain recombines TRBV19 with TRBJ2-2; 10 bases fit TRBD1. Germline V CDR1 and CDR2: LNHDA, SQIVND (reference sequence). J was trimmed by 5 bases and V by 6 bases; bases with no gene match: 6. The CDR3 contains 15 residues.

This clone was seen only a few times. CDR3 sequence: CASGQTAYNSPLHF. The CDR3 DNA sequence: TGTGCTAGTGGACAGACGGCCTATAATTCACCCCTCCACTTT. The chain combines TRBV12-5 with TRBJ1-6; D is ambiguous. The CDR3 runs 14 residues. Looked up from germline, CDR1 is LGHNT and CDR2 is FRNRAP. V lost 6 bases, J lost 2 bases, and 8 bases lay in between.